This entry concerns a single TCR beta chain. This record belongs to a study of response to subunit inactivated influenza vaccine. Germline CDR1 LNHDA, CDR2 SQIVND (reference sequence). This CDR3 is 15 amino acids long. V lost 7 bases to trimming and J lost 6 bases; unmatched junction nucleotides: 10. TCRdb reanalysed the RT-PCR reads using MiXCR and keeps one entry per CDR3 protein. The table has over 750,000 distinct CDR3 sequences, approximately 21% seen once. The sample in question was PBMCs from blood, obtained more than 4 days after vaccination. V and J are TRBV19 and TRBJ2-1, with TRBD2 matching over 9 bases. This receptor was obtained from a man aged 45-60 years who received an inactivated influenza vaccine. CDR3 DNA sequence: TGTGCCAGTACCATACTAGCGGGTGGGTCCAATGAGCAGTTCTTC. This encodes CASTILAGGSNEQFF.